A selection of T cell receptor beta chains follows, all from one sample in a study of blood T cell repertoires in COVID-19. Clones were sequenced by immunoSEQ multiplex PCR, and TCRdb holds only the in-frame ones, with some missing. The sample lists roughly 400,000 clones, roughly 88% occurring once. The source material was PBMCs or T cells enriched from blood (not recorded which). The receptors were sampled from a young woman who had been exposed to COVID-19. Both conserved end residues are part of each CDR3. D genes are given only for firm matches. Clone size is shown for a subset of rows, as once, few, many or a class of expanded clone.

j_call,clone_size,d_call,v_call,cdr3_nt,cdr3_aa
TRBJ1-4,NA,TRBD1,TRBV5-5,TGTGCCAGCAGCAGGGACAGTAATGAAAAACTGTTTTTT,CASSRDSNEKLFF
TRBJ1-1,NA,TRBD1,TRBV18,TGTGCCAGCTCGTCGGACAGGGGCCCGCTAGTAGCTTTCTTT,CASSSDRGPLVAFF
TRBJ2-1,NA,NA,TRBV7-2,TGTGCCAGCAGCCTCTATACAGGGAATCCCTACAATGAGCAGTTCTTC,CASSLYTGNPYNEQFF
TRBJ2-6,NA,NA,TRBV9,TGTGCCAGCAGCGTACCCTATGGAGGGGTCCCTATCTCTGGGGCCAACGTCCTGACTTTC,CASSVPYGGVPISGANVLTF
TRBJ1-1,once,TRBD1,TRBV7-9,TGTGCCAGCAGCCGAGGACAGGGGCCGGCTTTCTTT,CASSRGQGPAFF
TRBJ2-1,NA,NA,TRBV12-2,TGTGCAAGTCGCTTAATTTTTGCCTACTACAATGAGCAGTTCTTC,CASRLIFAYYNEQFF
TRBJ1-1,NA,NA,TRBV11-2,TGTGCCAGCAGCTTGGGCCCTAACACTGAAGCTTTCTTT,CASSLGPNTEAFF
TRBJ1-2,NA,NA,TRBV28,TGTGCCAGCAGTTTGTCTACAGGGAACTATGGCTACACCTTC,CASSLSTGNYGYTF
TRBJ2-2,NA,NA,TRBV7-6,TGTGCCAGCAGCCCAGCCCCGGGTTCAGACACCGGGGAGCTGTTTTTT,CASSPAPGSDTGELFF
TRBJ2-4,NA,TRBD1,TRBV5-1,TGCGCCAGCAGCTTGGTGCAGGGGGCGAACCTAGCCAAAAACATTCAGTACTTC,CASSLVQGANLAKNIQYF
TRBJ1-1,NA,NA,TRBV19,TGTGCCAGCACCGGACAGCCGAACACTGAAGCTTTCTTT,CASTGQPNTEAFF
TRBJ1-1,few,TRBD1,TRBV6-5,TGTGCCAGCTGGGACAGGGGGGGGCTGAACACTGAAGCTTTCTTT,CASWDRGGLNTEAFF
TRBJ1-5,NA,NA,TRBV28,TGTGCCAGCAGTTTCCCGCCAGGGCTGAGTCAGCCCCAGCATTTT,CASSFPPGLSQPQHF
TRBJ2-2,NA,TRBD1,TRBV30,TGTGCCTGGAGTGTCAGGGGGAGAGACACCGGGGAGCTGTTTTTT,CAWSVRGRDTGELFF
TRBJ1-2,NA,TRBD1,TRBV7-2,TGTGCCAGTTGGACAGGGGGCGACTATGGCTACACCTTC,CASWTGGDYGYTF
TRBJ1-1,few,NA,TRBV4-1,TGCGCCAGCAGCCAAGATTCCTTCGGGGGGATGAACACTGAAGCTTTCTTT,CASSQDSFGGMNTEAFF
TRBJ2-1,NA,NA,TRBV4-1,TGCGCCAGCAGCCGGACTACTCCGAGCTCCTACAATGAGCAGTTCTTC,CASSRTTPSSYNEQFF
TRBJ2-7,NA,TRBD2,TRBV13,TGTGCCAGCAGCTTGTTGGTAGCGGGAGTCCACGAGCAGTACTTC,CASSLLVAGVHEQYF
TRBJ1-2,NA,NA,TRBV10-2,TGCGCCAGCACCGAACAGGGCACAGCAGAGGGCTACACCTTC,CASTEQGTAEGYTF
TRBJ2-3,NA,NA,TRBV5-4,TGTGCCAGCAGCGAGGGCGGGGGCACAGATACGCAGTATTTT,CASSEGGGTDTQYF
TRBJ2-1,NA,NA,TRBV7-2,TGTGCCAGCAGCTTCGGGGGAGTTAGGAACAATGAGCAGTTCTTC,CASSFGGVRNNEQFF
TRBJ1-5,NA,NA,TRBV23-1,TGCGCCAGGGAGGAGGTCTATAGCAATCAGCCCCAGCATTTT,CAREEVYSNQPQHF
TRBJ2-1,NA,TRBD1,TRBV7-8,TGTGCCAGCAGCTCAGGACAGGGGGCGTACAATGAGCAGTTCTTC,CASSSGQGAYNEQFF
TRBJ2-1,once,TRBD1,TRBV7-2,TGTGCCAGCAGCGAACAGACAGGGGGAATATTCATCAATGAGCAGTTCTTC,CASSEQTGGIFINEQFF
TRBJ2-1,NA,TRBD2,TRBV3-1/TRBV3-2,TGTGCCAGCAGCCCGGGGGGGGGCTCCTACAATGAGCAGTTCTTC,CASSPGGGSYNEQFF
TRBJ2-1,NA,TRBD1,TRBV6-5,TGTGCCAGCAGCCCGGGACAGCTCTACAATGAGCAGTTCTTC,CASSPGQLYNEQFF
TRBJ2-1,NA,TRBD2,TRBV27,TGTGCCAGCAGCACCGGGACTAGCGGGAGGAATGAGCAGTTCTTC,CASSTGTSGRNEQFF
TRBJ1-4,NA,TRBD1,TRBV5-6,TGTGCCAGCAGCTCTGGGACAGGGTGGGAAAAACTGTTTTTT,CASSSGTGWEKLFF
TRBJ2-1,few,TRBD1,TRBV7-2,TGTGCCAGCAGCTCCAACGACAGGGCCCTAAGCTCCTACAATGAGCAGTTCTTC,CASSSNDRALSSYNEQFF
TRBJ2-3,NA,TRBD2,TRBV9,TGTGCCAGCAGCGTAGTTAGCGGGCCCACAGATACGCAGTATTTT,CASSVVSGPTDTQYF
TRBJ2-7,NA,TRBD1,TRBV10-3,TGTGCCATCAGAACAACCACAGGGGGGTCCTACGAGCAGTACTTC,CAIRTTTGGSYEQYF
TRBJ1-2,once,NA,TRBV5-4,TGTGCCAGCAGCTTGGACAGGAGCGACTATGGCTACACCTTC,CASSLDRSDYGYTF
TRBJ1-6,NA,NA,TRBV16,TGTGCCAGCAGCCGACCGCGGTATAATTCACCCCTCCACTTT,CASSRPRYNSPLHF
TRBJ2-2,NA,TRBD1,TRBV6-4,TGTGCCAGCAGGCAGGGGGCTTACACCGGGGAGCTGTTTTTT,CASRQGAYTGELFF
TRBJ2-2,once,NA,TRBV5-1,TGCGCCAGCAGAACCGAGCGGAGCGCGAACACCGGGGAGCTGTTTTTT,CASRTERSANTGELFF
TRBJ2-1,NA,NA,TRBV7-2,TGTGCCAGCAACCTCAGGGGGGTTGACAATGAGCAGTTCTTC,CASNLRGVDNEQFF
TRBJ2-1,NA,NA,TRBV9,TGTGCCAGCAGCGAAGGGAGCTCCTACAATGAGCAGTTCTTC,CASSEGSSYNEQFF
TRBJ1-3,NA,NA,TRBV4-3,TGCGCCAGCAGCCGCAACCCCAGCTCTGGAAACACCATATATTTT,CASSRNPSSGNTIYF
TRBJ2-2,NA,TRBD2,TRBV5-6,TGTGCCAGCAGGTACAGCGGGGGGTCATTCTACACCGGGGAGCTGTTTTTT,CASRYSGGSFYTGELFF
TRBJ2-1,NA,TRBD2,TRBV7-2,TGTGCCAGCAGCTTCGTAACTAGCGGGGAGCAGTTCTTC,CASSFVTSGEQFF
TRBJ2-5,NA,TRBD1,TRBV11-3,TGTGCCAGCAGGTCCGACAGGGAAGAGACCCAGTACTTC,CASRSDREETQYF
TRBJ2-2,NA,TRBD2,TRBV27,TGTGCCAGCAGTTACCCTTTACTAGCGGGAGGCGGGACCGGGGAGCTGTTTTTT,CASSYPLLAGGGTGELFF
TRBJ1-5,NA,NA,TRBV7-9,TGTGCCAGCAGCTTAGGGGGACACCGCAATCAGCCCCAGCATTTT,CASSLGGHRNQPQHF
TRBJ2-2,NA,TRBD1,TRBV24-1,TGTGCCACCAGCAACCGGGACAGGAACACCGGGGAGCTGTTTTTT,CATSNRDRNTGELFF
TRBJ1-2,NA,NA,TRBV19,TGTGCCAGTAGTATCCCGGACAGCGAAAACTATGGCTACACCTTC,CASSIPDSENYGYTF
TRBJ2-3,NA,NA,TRBV24-1,TGTGCCACCAGTGCCGGGTTCACAGATACGCAGTATTTT,CATSAGFTDTQYF
TRBJ2-3,NA,TRBD2,TRBV10-3,TGTGCCATCAGTGAGGCCCCCCCCGGACTAGCGAAGACAGATACGCAGTATTTT,CAISEAPPGLAKTDTQYF
TRBJ1-4,NA,TRBD1,TRBV15,TGTGCCACCAGCAGACTCCCAGGGGGCTTGGGTAATGAAAAACTGTTTTTT,CATSRLPGGLGNEKLFF
TRBJ2-7,many,TRBD2,TRBV9,TGTGCCAGCAGCATACGGACTAGCGGGAGGGATTACGAGCAGTACTTC,CASSIRTSGRDYEQYF
TRBJ1-1,NA,TRBD1,TRBV29-1,TGCAGCGTTGGCGGGCAGGGGGCGGAGGGGATCTTT,CSVGGQGAEGIF
TRBJ2-3,NA,TRBD2,TRBV18,TGTGCCAGCTCACCACGCTCTGTAGGGCTAGCGGGACCCACAGATACGCAGTATTTT,CASSPRSVGLAGPTDTQYF
TRBJ2-1,NA,TRBD2,TRBV5-6,TGTGCCAGCAGCTTATATGGACTAGCGGGAAACAATGAGCAGTTCTTC,CASSLYGLAGNNEQFF
TRBJ2-7,once,TRBD2,TRBV27,TGTGCCAGCGGCAGGGTGGGGACTAGCGGATACGAGCAGTACTTC,CASGRVGTSGYEQYF
TRBJ1-1,NA,NA,TRBV5-8,TGTGCCAGCAGCTTGTATTCTGAAGCTTTCTTT,CASSLYSEAFF
TRBJ2-7,NA,TRBD1,TRBV7-2,TGTGCCAGCAGCCTCATGGGGGACAGGGGGCTATACGAGCAGTACTTC,CASSLMGDRGLYEQYF
TRBJ2-7,NA,TRBD1,TRBV6-5,TGTGCCAGCAGCTCGACAGGGAATGAGCAGTACTTC,CASSSTGNEQYF